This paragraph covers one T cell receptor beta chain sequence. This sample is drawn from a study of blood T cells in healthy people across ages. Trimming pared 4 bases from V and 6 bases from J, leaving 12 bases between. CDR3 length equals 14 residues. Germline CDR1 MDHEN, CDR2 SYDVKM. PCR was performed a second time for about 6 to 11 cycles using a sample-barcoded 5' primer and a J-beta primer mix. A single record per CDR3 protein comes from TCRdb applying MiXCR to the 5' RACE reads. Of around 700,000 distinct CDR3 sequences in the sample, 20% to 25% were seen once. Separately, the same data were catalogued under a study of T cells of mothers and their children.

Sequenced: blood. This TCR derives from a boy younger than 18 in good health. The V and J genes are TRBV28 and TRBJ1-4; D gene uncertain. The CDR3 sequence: CASSSRPWDEKLFF. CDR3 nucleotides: TGTGCCAGCAGTTCTAGGCCCTGGGATGAAAAACTGTTTTTT. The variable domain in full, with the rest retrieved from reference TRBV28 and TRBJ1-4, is DVKVTQSSRYLVKRTGEKVFLECVQDMDHENMFWYRQDPGLGLRLIYFSYDVKMKEKGDIPEGYSVSREKKERFSLILESASTNQTSMYLCASSSRPWDEKLFFGSGTQLSVL.